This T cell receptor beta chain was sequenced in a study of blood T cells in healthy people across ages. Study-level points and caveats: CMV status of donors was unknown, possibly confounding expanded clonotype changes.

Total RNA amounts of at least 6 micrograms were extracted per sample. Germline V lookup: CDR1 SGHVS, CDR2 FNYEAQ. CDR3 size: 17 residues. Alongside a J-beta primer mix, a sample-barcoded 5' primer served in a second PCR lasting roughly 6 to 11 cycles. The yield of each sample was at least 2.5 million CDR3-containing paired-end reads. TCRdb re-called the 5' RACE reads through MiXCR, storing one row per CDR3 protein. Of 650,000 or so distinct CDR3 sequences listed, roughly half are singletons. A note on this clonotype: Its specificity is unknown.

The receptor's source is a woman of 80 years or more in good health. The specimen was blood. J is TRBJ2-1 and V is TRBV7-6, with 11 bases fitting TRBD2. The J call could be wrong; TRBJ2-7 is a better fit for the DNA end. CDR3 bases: TGTGCCAGCAGCCCCCTGGTGACTAGCGGGAATTTCAATGAGCAGTACTTC. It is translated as CASSPLVTSGNFNEQYF.